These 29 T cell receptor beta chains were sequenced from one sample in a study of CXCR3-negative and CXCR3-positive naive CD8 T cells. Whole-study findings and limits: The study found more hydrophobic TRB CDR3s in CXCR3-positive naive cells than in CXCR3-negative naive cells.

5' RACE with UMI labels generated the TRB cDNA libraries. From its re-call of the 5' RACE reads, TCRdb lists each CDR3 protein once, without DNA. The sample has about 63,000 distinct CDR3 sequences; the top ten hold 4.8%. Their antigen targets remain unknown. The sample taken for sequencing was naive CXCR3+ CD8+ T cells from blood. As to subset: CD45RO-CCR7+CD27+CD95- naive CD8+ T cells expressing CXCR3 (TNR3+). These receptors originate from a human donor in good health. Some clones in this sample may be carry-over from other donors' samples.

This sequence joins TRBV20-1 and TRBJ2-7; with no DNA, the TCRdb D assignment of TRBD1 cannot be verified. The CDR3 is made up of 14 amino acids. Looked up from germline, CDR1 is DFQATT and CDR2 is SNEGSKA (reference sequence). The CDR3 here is CSARDPGTSYEQYF.

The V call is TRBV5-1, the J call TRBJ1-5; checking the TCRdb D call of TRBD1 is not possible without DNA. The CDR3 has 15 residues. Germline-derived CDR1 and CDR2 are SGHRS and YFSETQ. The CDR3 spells CASSLGQGSNQPQHF.

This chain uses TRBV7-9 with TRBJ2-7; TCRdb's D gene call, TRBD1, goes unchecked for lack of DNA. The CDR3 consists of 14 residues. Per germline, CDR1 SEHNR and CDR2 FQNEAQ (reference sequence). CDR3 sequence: CASSPKGQFHEQYF.

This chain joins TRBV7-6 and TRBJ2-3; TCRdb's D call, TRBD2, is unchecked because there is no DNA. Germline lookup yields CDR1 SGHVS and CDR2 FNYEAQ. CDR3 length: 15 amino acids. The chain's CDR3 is CASSSRAGGPYTQYF.

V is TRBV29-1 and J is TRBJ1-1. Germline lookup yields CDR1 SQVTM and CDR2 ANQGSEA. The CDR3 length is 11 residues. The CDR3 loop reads CSGVVGIWAFF. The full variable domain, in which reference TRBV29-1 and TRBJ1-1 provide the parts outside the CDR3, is SAVISQKPSRDICQRGTSLTIQCQVDSQVTMMFWYRQQPGQSLTLIATANQGSEATYESGFVIDKFPISRPNLTFSTLTVSNMSPEDSSIYLCSGVVGIWAFFGQGTRLTVV.

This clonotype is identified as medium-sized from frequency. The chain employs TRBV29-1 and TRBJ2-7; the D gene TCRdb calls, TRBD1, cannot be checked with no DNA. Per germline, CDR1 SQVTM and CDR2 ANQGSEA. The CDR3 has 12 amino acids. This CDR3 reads CSVDRGHDEQYF.

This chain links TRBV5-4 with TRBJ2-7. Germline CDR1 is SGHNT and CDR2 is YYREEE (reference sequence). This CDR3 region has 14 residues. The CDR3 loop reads CASSRLTSSYEQYF.

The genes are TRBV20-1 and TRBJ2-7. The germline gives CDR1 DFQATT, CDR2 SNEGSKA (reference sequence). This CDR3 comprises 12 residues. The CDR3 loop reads CSARSATYEQYF.

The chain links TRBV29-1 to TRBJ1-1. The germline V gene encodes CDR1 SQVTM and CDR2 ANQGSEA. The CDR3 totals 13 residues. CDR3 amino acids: CSADIQSDTEAFF.

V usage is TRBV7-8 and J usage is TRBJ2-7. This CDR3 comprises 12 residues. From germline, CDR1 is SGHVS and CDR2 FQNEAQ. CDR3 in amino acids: CASSGEFYEQYF.

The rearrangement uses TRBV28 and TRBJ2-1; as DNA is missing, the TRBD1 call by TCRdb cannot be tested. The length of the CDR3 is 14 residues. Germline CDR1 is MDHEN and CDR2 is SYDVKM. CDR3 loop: CASRRDRGYNEQFF.

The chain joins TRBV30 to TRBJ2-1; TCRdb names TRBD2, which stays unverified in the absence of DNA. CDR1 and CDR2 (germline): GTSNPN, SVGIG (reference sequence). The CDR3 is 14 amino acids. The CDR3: CAWSPLADYNEQFF.

The CDR3 region is CASSLTPGLRSNQPQHF. The genes are TRBV18 and TRBJ1-5. Germline-derived CDR1 and CDR2 are KGHSH and LQKENI. The CDR3 extends over 17 amino acids. The whole variable domain, filled in from reference TRBV18 and TRBJ1-5, reads NAGVMQNPRHLVRRRGQEARLRCSPMKGHSHVYWYRQLPEEGLKFMVYLQKENIIDESGMPKERFSAEFPKEGPSILRIQQVVRGDSAAYFCASSLTPGLRSNQPQHFGDGTRLSIL.

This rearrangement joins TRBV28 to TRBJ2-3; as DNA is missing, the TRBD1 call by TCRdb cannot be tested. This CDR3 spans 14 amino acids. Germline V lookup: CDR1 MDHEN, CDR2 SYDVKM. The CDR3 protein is CASSWTGGADTQYF.

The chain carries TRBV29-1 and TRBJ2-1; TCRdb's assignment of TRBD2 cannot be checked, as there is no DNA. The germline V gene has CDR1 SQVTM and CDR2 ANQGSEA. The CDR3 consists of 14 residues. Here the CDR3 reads CSVRAGPSYNEQFF.

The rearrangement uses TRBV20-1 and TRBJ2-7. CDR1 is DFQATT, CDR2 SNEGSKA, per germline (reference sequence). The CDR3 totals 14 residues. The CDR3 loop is CSAIRDRGSYEQYF.

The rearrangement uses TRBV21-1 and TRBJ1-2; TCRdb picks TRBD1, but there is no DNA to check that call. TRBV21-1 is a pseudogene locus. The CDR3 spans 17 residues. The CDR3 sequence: CASSKEKGPPRRYGYTF.

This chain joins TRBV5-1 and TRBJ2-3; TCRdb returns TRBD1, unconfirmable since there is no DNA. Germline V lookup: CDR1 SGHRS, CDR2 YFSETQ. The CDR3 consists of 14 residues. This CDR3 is CASTRDGFTDTQYF. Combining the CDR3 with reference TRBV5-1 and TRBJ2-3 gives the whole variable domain KAGVTQTPRYLIKTRGQQVTLSCSPISGHRSVSWYQQTPGQGLQFLFEYFSETQRNKGNFPGRFSGRQFSNSRSEMNVSTLELGDSALYLCASTRDGFTDTQYFGPGTRLTVL.

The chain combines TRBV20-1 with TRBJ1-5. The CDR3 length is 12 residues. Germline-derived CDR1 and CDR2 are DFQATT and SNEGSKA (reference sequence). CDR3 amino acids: CSARQDNQPQHF.

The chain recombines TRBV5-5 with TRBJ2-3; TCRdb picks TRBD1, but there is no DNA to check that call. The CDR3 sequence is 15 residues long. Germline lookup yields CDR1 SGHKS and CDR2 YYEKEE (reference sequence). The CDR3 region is CASSLWDSGTDTQYF.

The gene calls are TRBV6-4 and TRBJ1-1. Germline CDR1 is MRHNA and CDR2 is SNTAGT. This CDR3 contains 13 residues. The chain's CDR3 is CASSFGEDTEAFF.

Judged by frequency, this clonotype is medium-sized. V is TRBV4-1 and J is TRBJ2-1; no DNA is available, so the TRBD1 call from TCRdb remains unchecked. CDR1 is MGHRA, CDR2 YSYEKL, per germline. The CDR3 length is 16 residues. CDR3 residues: CASSQEGPGSYNEQFF.

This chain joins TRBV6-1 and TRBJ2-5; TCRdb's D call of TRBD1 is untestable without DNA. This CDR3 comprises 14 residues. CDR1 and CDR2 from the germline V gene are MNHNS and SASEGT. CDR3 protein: CASSDGRGVETQYF.

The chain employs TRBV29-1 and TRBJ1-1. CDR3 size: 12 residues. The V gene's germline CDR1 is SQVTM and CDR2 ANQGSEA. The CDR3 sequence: CSALTSNTEAFF.

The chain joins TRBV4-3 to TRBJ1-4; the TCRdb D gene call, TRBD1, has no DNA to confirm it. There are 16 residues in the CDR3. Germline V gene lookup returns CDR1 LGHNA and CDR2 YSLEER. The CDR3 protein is CASSQDLTGGDEKLFF.

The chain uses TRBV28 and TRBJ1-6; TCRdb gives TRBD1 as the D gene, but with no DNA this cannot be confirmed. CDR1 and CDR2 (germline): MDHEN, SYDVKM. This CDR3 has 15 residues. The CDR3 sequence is CASTRLAVNNSPLHF. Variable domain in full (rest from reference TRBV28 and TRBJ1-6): DVKVTQSSRYLVKRTGEKVFLECVQDMDHENMFWYRQDPGLGLRLIYFSYDVKMKEKGDIPEGYSVSREKKERFSLILESASTNQTSMYLCASTRLAVNNSPLHFGNGTRLTVT.

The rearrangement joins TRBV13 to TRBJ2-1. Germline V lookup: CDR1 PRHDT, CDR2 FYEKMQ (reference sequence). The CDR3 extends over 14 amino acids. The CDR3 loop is CASSGGQSYNEQFF.

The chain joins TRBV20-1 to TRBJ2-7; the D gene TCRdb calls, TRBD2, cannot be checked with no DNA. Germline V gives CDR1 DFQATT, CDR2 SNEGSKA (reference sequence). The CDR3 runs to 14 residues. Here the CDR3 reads CSARDRDSTYEQYF.

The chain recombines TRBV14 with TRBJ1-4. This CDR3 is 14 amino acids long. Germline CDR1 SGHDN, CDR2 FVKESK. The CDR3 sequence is CASSQLATNEKLFF.